The 13 T cell receptor beta chains below all came from one sample that was sequenced in a study of T cell responses to AZD1222 COVID-19 vaccine. The method was immunoSEQ multiplex PCR; TCRdb's version includes in-frame clones alone and lacks a portion of them. The sample yields 77,000 or so clones, around 91% seen once. Sequenced here: peripheral blood, sampled on day 0 of AZD1222 vaccination. The receptors originated from an adult in good health.

J is TRBJ1-6 and V is TRBV30; D not resolved. V lost 3 bases and J lost 9, with 15 bases in between. The V gene's germline CDR1 is GTSNPN and CDR2 SVGIG (reference sequence). The CDR3 consists of 14 residues. The DNA for the CDR3 is TGTGCCTGGAGCCGCGGATACTCTCCTTCACCCCTCCACTTT. It codes for CAWSRGYSPSPLHF.

V gene TRBV6-1 combines with J gene TRBJ1-2; D is perhaps TRBD1 (6 bases). The CDR3 has 14 residues. Between the trimmed V and J ends, which lost 6 bases and 7 bases, there was a span of 18 bases. CDR1 MNHNS and CDR2 SASEGT come from the germline V gene. The chain's CDR3 is CASRPKGLGGGYTF. Here the CDR3 DNA reads TGTGCCAGCAGGCCGAAGGGGCTAGGGGGTGGCTACACCTTC.

This clone occurred once. This rearrangement joins TRBV7-9 to TRBJ2-7; no reliable D call. V shed 4 bases and J shed 0 bases, with 19 bases lying between them. Germline CDR1 is SEHNR and CDR2 is FQNEAQ (reference sequence). The CDR3 covers 17 residues. The DNA for the CDR3 is TGTGCCAGCAGCTCCCCCTCGGGTGGCGGAGCCTCCTACGAGCAGTACTTC. Translating gives CASSSPSGGGASYEQYF. The entire variable domain, with the rest obtained from reference TRBV7-9 and TRBJ2-7, is as follows: DTGVSQNPRHKITKRGQNVTFRCDPISEHNRLYWYRQTLGQGPEFLTYFQNEAQLEKSRLLSDRFSAERPKGSFSTLEIQRTEQGDSAMYLCASSSPSGGGASYEQYFGPGTRLTVT.

The V gene is TRBV6-1, the J gene TRBJ2-6, with D possibly matching TRBD1 (6 bases). This CDR3 region has 17 residues. CDR1 MNHNS and CDR2 SASEGT come from the germline V gene. V was shortened by 0 bases and J by 0 bases, with 9 bases between the two germline ends. The CDR3 region is CASSEADSNSGANVLTF. The CDR3 DNA sequence: TGTGCCAGCAGTGAAGCGGACAGCAACTCTGGGGCCAACGTCCTGACTTTC.

The genes are TRBV4-2 and TRBJ1-5; D ambiguous. The germline gives CDR1 LGHNA, CDR2 YNFKEQ. V lost 0 bases and J lost 5, with 5 bases in between. The CDR3 contains 13 residues. The CDR3 DNA sequence: TGTGCCAGCAGCCAAGATCGCGATCAGCCCCAGCATTTT. This encodes CASSQDRDQPQHF.

This clone was recorded only once. The J gene is TRBJ2-7, the V gene TRBV9; TRBD2 is a possible D gene (6 bases). The V gene's germline CDR1 is SGDLS and CDR2 YYNGEE. Trimming pared 2 bases from V and 1 base from J, leaving 13 bases between. The CDR3 consists of 15 residues. The CDR3 sequence is CASSVGGRGSYEQYF. The DNA of the CDR3 is TGTGCCAGCAGCGTCGGGGGTAGGGGTTCCTACGAGCAGTACTTC. Full variable domain (remainder filled in from reference TRBV9 and TRBJ2-7): DSGVTQTPKHLITATGQRVTLRCSPRSGDLSVYWYQQSLDQGLQFLIQYYNGEERAKGNILERFSAQQFPDLHSELNLSSLELGDSALYFCASSVGGRGSYEQYFGPGTRLTVT.

The V gene is TRBV3-1 (or the pseudogene TRBV3-2), the J gene TRBJ2-2, with unresolved D. Per the germline V gene, CDR1 is LGHDT and CDR2 is YNNKEL (reference sequence). V dropped 4 bases and J dropped 6 bases, with 12 bases sitting between them. The CDR3 length is 14 residues. CDR3 amino acids: CASSRKGVPGELFF. CDR3 in DNA: TGTGCCAGCAGCCGGAAGGGTGTTCCCGGGGAGCTGTTTTTT.

J is TRBJ2-2 and V is TRBV12-3 or TRBV12-4; 8 positions match TRBD1. The CDR3 extends over 13 amino acids. V lost 6 bases and J lost 8; bases outside the gene matches: 5. In nucleotides, the CDR3 is TGTGCCAGCAGCCCTCGGGACAGGGGGGAGCTGTTTTTT. Residues: CASSPRDRGELFF.

The CDR3 region has the DNA TGCGCCAGCAGCCCTAGTCCGGGACTAGCGGACTTTCGCACAGATACGCAGTATTTT. Protein product: CASSPSPGLADFRTDTQYF. The chain is built from TRBV4-1 and TRBJ2-3; 11 bases map to TRBD2. Unmatched junction bases numbered 13, after V lost 4 bases and J lost 1 base. Germline V gives CDR1 MGHRA, CDR2 YSYEKL. The CDR3 contains 19 residues.

This clone was observed a handful of times. This rearrangement joins TRBV6-5 to TRBJ2-1; D gene ambiguous. Germline V gene sequence: CDR1 MNHEY, CDR2 SVGAGI. The germline V and J ends were trimmed by 8 bases and 2 bases, with 16 bases remaining between them. The CDR3 loop spans 15 amino acids. CDR3 residues: CASGRGRSPYNEQFF. CDR3 bases: TGTGCCAGCGGAAGAGGCAGGTCGCCCTACAATGAGCAGTTCTTC.

The chain recombines TRBV6-1 with TRBJ2-1, with 9 bases matching TRBD1. This CDR3 has 16 residues. V shed 0 bases and J 6 bases; nucleotides not matched to a gene: 6. Germline values: CDR1 MNHNS, CDR2 SASEGT. For the CDR3, the DNA is TGTGCCAGCAGTGAAGCGATGGGACAGGGAGGCAATGAGCAGTTCTTC. The encoded protein is CASSEAMGQGGNEQFF.

J is TRBJ2-2 and V is TRBV9, with D maybe TRBD2 (6 bases). V was trimmed by 0 bases and J by 5 bases, leaving 17 bases between them. The CDR3 loop spans 17 amino acids. CDR1 SGDLS and CDR2 YYNGEE come from the germline V gene. CDR3 loop: CASSVEVGTAITGELFF. The CDR3 DNA reads as TGTGCCAGCAGCGTAGAGGTGGGGACTGCCATTACCGGGGAGCTGTTTTTT.

V gene TRBV5-1 combines with J gene TRBJ2-7, with 9 bases identical to TRBD2. The V gene's germline CDR1 is SGHRS and CDR2 YFSETQ. The CDR3 loop spans 13 amino acids. V shed 1 base, J shed 6 bases, and the junction held 2 bases outside the gene matches. CDR3 bases: TGCGCCAGCAGCTTGATAGCGGGAGTCGAGCAGTACTTC. Residues: CASSLIAGVEQYF.